Each of the 28 T cell receptor beta chains below was sequenced from the same sample in a study of T cells in Graves' hyperthyroidism and ophthalmopathy (dated by TCRdb to the late 2010s). The protocol used for the library was multiplex PCR. Sequencing took place on an Illumina HiSeq 2000. The TCR beta CDR3 regions were amplified from the RNA transcripts. The first round of RT-PCR for the TCR CDR3 was performed with the HTBI primer set and the Qiagen OneStep RT-PCR kit. In TCRdb, the public reads were trimmed at Q25 with fastp and aligned with MiXCR, with productive beta chains retained. Each entry is one CDR3 protein sequence, shown with its most common DNA and genes. Across this sample there are under 500,000 distinct CDR3 sequences, with about 14% seen only once. Of the sample, over 25% is held by the ten largest clones. Sample: blood. The receptors derive from a man aged 50 to 59 with Graves' ophthalmopathy.

J is TRBJ2-1 and V is TRBV18; TRBD2 matches 9 bases. Germline loops: CDR1 KGHSH, CDR2 LQKENI. The CDR3 runs 16 residues. The junction had 8 bases not matched to a gene; V was cut back by 3 bases and J by 5 bases. The CDR3 sequence: CASSPGVAGADNEQFF. CDR3 nucleotide sequence: TGTGCCAGCTCACCGGGGGTAGCGGGAGCGGACAATGAGCAGTTCTTC.

The table lists this clonotype with many counts. The chain has TRBV28 and TRBJ2-7; 13 bases map to TRBD2. J gave up 3 bases and V 7 bases, and 6 bases lay outside the gene matches. The CDR3 is 15 residues long. Germline-derived CDR1 and CDR2 are MDHEN and SYDVKM. CDR3 protein: CASTQGLAGDYEQYF. For the CDR3, the DNA is TGTGCCAGCACCCAAGGACTAGCGGGAGACTACGAGCAGTACTTC. The variable domain in full, with the rest retrieved from reference TRBV28 and TRBJ2-7, is DVKVTQSSRYLVKRTGEKVFLECVQDMDHENMFWYRQDPGLGLRLIYFSYDVKMKEKGDIPEGYSVSREKKERFSLILESASTNQTSMYLCASTQGLAGDYEQYFGPGTRLTVT.

This chain connects TRBV7-2 to TRBJ1-1; D not resolved. The germline V and J ends were trimmed by 5 bases and 2 bases, with 12 bases remaining between them. The germline CDR1 and CDR2 sequences are SGHTA and FQGNSA. This CDR3 has 14 amino acids. The CDR3 sequence: CASSAIHVNTEAFF. For the CDR3, the DNA is TGTGCCAGCAGCGCCATCCATGTAAACACTGAAGCTTTCTTT.

This clonotype was observed a single time. A read error may explain this, as a much larger clone is one base away. The V and J genes are TRBV6-2 or TRBV6-3 and TRBJ2-1; TRBD1 agrees at 8 bases. The germline V gene encodes CDR1 MNHEY and CDR2 SVGEGT. V shed 6 bases, J shed 8 bases, and the junction held 21 bases outside the gene matches. This CDR3 contains 18 residues. Here the CDR3 reads CASSRWGTTGVEYDEQFF. As DNA, the CDR3 is TGTGCCAGCAGCCGATGGGGGACGACAGGGGTTGAGTACGATGAGCAGTTCTTC.

Turning to this clonotype: A much larger clone differs from this one at a single base, so this may be a read error. The V call is TRBV12-3 or TRBV12-4, the J call TRBJ1-5; D gene uncertain. The CDR3 runs 15 residues. CDR3 nucleotide sequence: TGTACCAGCAGTTACGGCTTTGGGCAGAATCAGCCCCAGCATTTT. It is translated as CTSSYGFGQNQPQHF.

This clonotype was seen many times. V gene TRBV5-1 combines with J gene TRBJ2-1; the match to TRBD2 covers 12 bases. Germline loops: CDR1 SGHRS, CDR2 YFSETQ. With 0 bases clipped from V and 9 bases from J, the junction kept 4 bases outside the gene matches. The CDR3 is 15 residues long. This CDR3 is CASSLAASGRVEQFF. The DNA of the CDR3 is TGCGCCAGCAGCTTGGCGGCTAGCGGGAGGGTTGAGCAGTTCTTC.

This clonotype occurred a few times. With a much larger clone just one base away, this may be a read error. The rearrangement links TRBV12-3 or TRBV12-4 to TRBJ1-4, with D possibly matching TRBD1 (5 bases). Trimming left V 8 bases short and J 5 bases short, with 9 bases between. The CDR3 covers 12 residues. The CDR3 DNA reads as TGTGCCAGCCGGCGGGGGAATGAAAAACTGTTTTTT. It specifies CASRRGNEKLFF.

This clonotype appeared many times. The chain recombines TRBV3-1 with TRBJ2-6; D is perhaps TRBD1 or TRBD2 (5 bases each). Trimming pared 1 base from V and 2 bases from J, leaving 9 bases between. CDR3 length: 16 amino acids. Germline CDR1 LGHDT, CDR2 YNNKEL (reference sequence). CDR3 sequence reads: CASSQVRGAGANVLTF. The CDR3 nucleotides read TGTGCCAGCAGCCAAGTGAGAGGGGCTGGGGCCAACGTCCTGACTTTC.

This clonotype was seen ten or more times. The germline gene is not matched at one end of the junction; a read error may be the cause. The rearrangement joins TRBV2 to TRBJ2-1, with 15 bases identical to TRBD2. Germline V gives CDR1 SNHLY, CDR2 FYNNEI. This CDR3 spans 16 amino acids. DNA for the CDR3: TGTGCCAGCAGTAGGACTAGCGGGAGGGCCTATAATGAGCAGTTCTTC. Protein sequence: CASSRTSGRAYNEQFF. The variable domain in full, with the rest retrieved from reference TRBV2 and TRBJ2-1, is EPEVTQTPSHQVTQMGQEVILRCVPISNHLYFYWYRQILGQKVEFLVSFYNNEISEKSEIFDDQFSVERPDGSNFTLKIRSTKLEDSAMYFCASSRTSGRAYNEQFFGPGTRLTVL.

The table lists this clonotype with a few counts. CDR3 bases: TGCAGTGTGGTGGAGGGCGCCCCGGGGGAGCAGTACTTC. Its protein product is CSVVEGAPGEQYF. J is TRBJ2-7 and V is TRBV20-1, with D tentatively TRBD2 (6 bases). V was shortened by 7 bases and J by 7 bases, with 20 bases between the two germline ends. The length of the CDR3 is 13 residues. Per the germline V gene, CDR1 is DFQATT and CDR2 is SNEGSKA (reference sequence).

A few counts support this clonotype. The chain couples TRBV5-1 to TRBJ2-1; 10 nucleotides match TRBD2. The CDR3 has 15 residues. The germline gives CDR1 SGHRS, CDR2 YFSETQ. Trimming at V came to 6 bases and at J to 5 bases, leaving 8 bases not matched to a gene. The CDR3 DNA sequence: TGCGCCAGCAACTCTGGACTAGCGGCTAACAATGAGCAGTTCTTC. Its translation is CASNSGLAANNEQFF.

Worth noting for this clonotype: This may come from a read error, since a much larger clone is one base off. The CDR3 loop is CASRTGVTADTQYF. In DNA form, the CDR3 reads TGTGCCAGTCGGACAGGGGTTACGGCAGATACGCAGTATTTT. The chain has TRBV28 and TRBJ2-3; 9 bases agree with TRBD1. In germline, CDR1 is MDHEN, CDR2 SYDVKM. V lost 9 bases and J lost 4; bases outside the gene matches: 8. This CDR3 comprises 14 residues. Drawing the rest from reference TRBV28 and TRBJ2-3, the complete variable domain is DVKVTQSSRYLVKRTGEKVFLECVQDMDHENMFWYRQDPGLGLRLIYFSYDVKMKEKGDIPEGYSVSREKKERFSLILESASTNQTSMYLCASRTGVTADTQYFGPGTRLTVL.

The rearrangement links TRBV29-1 to TRBJ1-1; D call uncertain. The germline V gene has CDR1 SQVTM and CDR2 ANQGSEA. This CDR3 is 10 amino acids long. The V end lost 6 bases, the J end lost 6 bases, and 8 bases lay between the germline ends. The DNA of the CDR3 is TGCAGCGTCCAGAGCCCTGAAGCTTTCTTT. Its translation is CSVQSPEAFF.

A note on this clonotype: A read error may be the cause here, since a much bigger clone is one base away. This sequence joins TRBV10-3 and TRBJ2-7, with TRBD2 matching over 10 bases. This CDR3 region has 14 residues. Per the germline V gene, CDR1 is ENHRY and CDR2 is SYGVKD. The V gene end was trimmed by 6 bases and the J gene end by 2 bases; junction bases not matched to a gene: 4. Written as DNA, the CDR3 is TGTGCCATCAGCTCAACTAGCGGGACCTACGAGCAGTACTTC. Amino acid sequence: CAISSTSGTYEQYF.

This clonotype was counted ten times or more. The chain has TRBV11-2 and TRBJ2-7; no clear D gene. Germline CDR1 is SGHAT and CDR2 is FQNNGV. The CDR3 consists of 14 residues. V was trimmed by 1 base and J by 2 bases, leaving 9 bases between them. This CDR3 is CASSLGLGAYEQYF. DNA for the CDR3: TGTGCCAGCAGCTTAGGGCTAGGAGCCTACGAGCAGTACTTC.

V is TRBV19 and J is TRBJ1-2, with 9 bases that match TRBD1. With 4 bases clipped from V and 6 bases from J, the junction kept 9 bases outside the gene matches. This CDR3 is built from 15 residues. Germline assignment: CDR1 LNHDA and CDR2 SQIVND (reference sequence). CDR3 sequence reads: CASSRGTGKEDGYTF. CDR3 in DNA: TGTGCCAGTAGTAGGGGGACAGGGAAGGAGGATGGCTACACCTTC.

At least ten counts were recorded for this clonotype. The chain uses TRBV7-6 and TRBJ2-1; TRBD2 aligns across 12 bases. This CDR3 comprises 15 residues. J gave up 5 bases and V 5 bases, and 4 bases lay outside the gene matches. Germline V gene sequence: CDR1 SGHVS, CDR2 FNYEAQ. The CDR3 bases are TGTGCCAGCAGCGCGACTAGCGGGAGTCACAATGAGCAGTTCTTC. This gives the protein CASSATSGSHNEQFF.

This clonotype came up a few times. The chain uses TRBV7-9 and TRBJ2-4; D is unclear. The CDR3 totals 15 residues. Germline values: CDR1 SEHNR, CDR2 FQNEAQ (reference sequence). Between the trimmed V and J ends, which lost 2 bases and 0 bases, there was a span of 8 bases. CDR3 nucleotide sequence: TGTGCCAGCAGCTTAACAGAACTAGCCAAAAACATTCAGTACTTC. Protein: CASSLTELAKNIQYF.

Turning to this clonotype: One base away lies a much larger clone, so this may be a sequencing read error. This chain links TRBV9 with TRBJ2-7, with 10 bases identical to TRBD2. The CDR3 totals 15 residues. Per germline, CDR1 SGDLS and CDR2 YYNGEE. DNA of the CDR3: TGTGCCAGCAGTTTGGGACTAGCGAAGCCCTACAAGCAGTACTTC. Translated: CASSLGLAKPYKQYF.

As to this clonotype: With a much larger clone just one base away, this may be a read error. CDR3 region: CAWIVRAGTDTQYF. As DNA, the CDR3 is TGTGCCTGGATTGTGCGAGCGGGCACAGATACGCAGTATTTT. The rearrangement uses TRBV30 and TRBJ2-3, with TRBD2 as a possible D gene (5 bases). Germline CDR1 reads GTSNPN; CDR2 reads SVGIG (reference sequence). V was clipped by 4 bases and J by 1 base, with 12 bases between them. This CDR3 comprises 14 residues.

This clonotype turned up a few times. The chain has TRBV15 and TRBJ2-4; D might be TRBD1 (6 bases). Germline loops: CDR1 LNHNV, CDR2 YYDKDF (reference sequence). The CDR3 loop spans 16 amino acids. Trimming took 0 bases from V and 6 from J, leaving 15 bases between them. Here the CDR3 DNA reads TGTGCCACCAGCAGAGAAATCAGGGGCCGGGGAAACATTCAGTACTTC. Its protein product is CATSREIRGRGNIQYF.

This clonotype was observed a handful of times. The chain couples TRBV12-3 or TRBV12-4 to TRBJ2-1; TRBD2 matches 7 bases. The ends lost 6 bases at V and 8 bases at J; junction bases unmatched: 7. CDR3 length equals 13 residues. Here the CDR3 DNA reads TGTGCCAGCAGGCCTATAGCGGGCGATGAGCAGTTCTTC. Its translation: CASRPIAGDEQFF.

This clonotype was seen ten or more times. The chain couples TRBV10-3 to TRBJ2-1, with D unclear. V was pared by 10 bases and J by 7 bases, with 11 bases between. This CDR3 region has 11 residues. Germline CDR1 is ENHRY and CDR2 is SYGVKD. CDR3: CATTLGNEQFF. DNA for the CDR3: TGTGCCACAACACTCGGGAATGAGCAGTTCTTC.

This clonotype was counted many times. The gene calls are TRBV15 and TRBJ2-7; TRBD2 might be the D (5 bases). V lost 4 bases and J 0 bases, leaving 16 bases between the germline ends. The CDR3 extends over 16 amino acids. From germline, CDR1 is LNHNV and CDR2 YYDKDF (reference sequence). The CDR3 DNA is TGTGCCACCAGCAAGTATGTCGCGGGTTCCTCCTACGAGCAGTACTTC. It specifies CATSKYVAGSSYEQYF.

This clonotype was detected ten times or more. V usage is TRBV10-3 and J usage is TRBJ1-1; D is uncertain. Germline V gene sequence: CDR1 ENHRY, CDR2 SYGVKD. Trimming removed 1 base from V and 7 bases from J, with 16 bases in between. This CDR3 is built from 15 residues. DNA for the CDR3: TGTGCCATCAGTGAGTTTCTGGGCCGTATGCATGAAGCTTTCTTT. Protein product: CAISEFLGRMHEAFF.

This sequence joins TRBV7-9 and TRBJ1-5; 7 bases are shared with TRBD1. V shed 5 bases and J 9 bases; nucleotides not matched to a gene: 4. Germline V gene sequence: CDR1 SEHNR, CDR2 FQNEAQ (reference sequence). This CDR3 is 12 amino acids long. The CDR3 protein is CASSPRTGPQHF. For the CDR3, the DNA is TGTGCCAGCAGCCCCCGGACAGGGCCCCAGCATTTT.

This clonotype showed up many times. The chain carries TRBV2 and TRBJ2-7; 7 positions agree with TRBD2. Unmatched junction bases numbered 3, after V lost 2 bases and J lost 2 bases. The germline V gene has CDR1 SNHLY and CDR2 FYNNEI. This CDR3 region has 14 residues. CDR3 region: CASSELAETYEQYF. CDR3 bases: TGTGCCAGCAGTGAACTAGCGGAAACCTACGAGCAGTACTTC. Complete variable domain (other parts from reference TRBV2 and TRBJ2-7): EPEVTQTPSHQVTQMGQEVILRCVPISNHLYFYWYRQILGQKVEFLVSFYNNEISEKSEIFDDQFSVERPDGSNFTLKIRSTKLEDSAMYFCASSELAETYEQYFGPGTRLTVT.

This clonotype was detected ten times or more. The gene calls are TRBV11-2 and TRBJ1-2; 9 bases fit TRBD1. The length of the CDR3 is 13 residues. CDR1 and CDR2 (germline): SGHAT, FQNNGV. V gave up 5 bases and J gave up 8 bases; unmatched junction bases: 6. CDR3: CASSAGQGLGYTF. CDR3 nucleotide sequence: TGTGCCAGCAGCGCGGGACAGGGATTGGGCTACACCTTC.